Detailed here is one T cell receptor (beta chain). The target antigen is unknown. The primer mix had 60 Vbeta and 13 Jbeta primers. Using immunoSEQ multiplex PCR, the repertoire was profiled, and TCRdb retains in-frame clones only, with some absent. The sample records approximately 280,000 clones, over 85% being singletons. This specimen comes from a study of cytomegalovirus exposure and HLA in healthy donors. Notes on the study in general: Over 15,000 TCR beta sequences were associated with HLA alleles at 0.05 false discovery rate in a later analysis. In an earlier analysis, about 87% or about 30%: the productive usage of most TCR beta V segments. By a later analysis, the bulk of CMV-associated TCR beta chains appeared HLA-restricted. Reported results showed that the classifier diagnosed cytomegalovirus status with high specificity and sensitivity.

The length of the CDR3 is 16 residues. V gave up 1 base and J gave up 5 bases, with 14 bases separating them. Germline-derived CDR1 and CDR2 are MNHNS and SASEGT. This clonotype was sampled from a young woman in good health and CMV-seronegative. The sample was PBMCs. This chain uses TRBV6-1 with TRBJ1-4; tentatively, D is TRBD1 (6 bases). The CDR3 is CASSEEPTGLNEKLFF. Here the CDR3 DNA reads TGTGCCAGCAGTGAAGAACCGACAGGCCTCAATGAAAAACTGTTTTTT.